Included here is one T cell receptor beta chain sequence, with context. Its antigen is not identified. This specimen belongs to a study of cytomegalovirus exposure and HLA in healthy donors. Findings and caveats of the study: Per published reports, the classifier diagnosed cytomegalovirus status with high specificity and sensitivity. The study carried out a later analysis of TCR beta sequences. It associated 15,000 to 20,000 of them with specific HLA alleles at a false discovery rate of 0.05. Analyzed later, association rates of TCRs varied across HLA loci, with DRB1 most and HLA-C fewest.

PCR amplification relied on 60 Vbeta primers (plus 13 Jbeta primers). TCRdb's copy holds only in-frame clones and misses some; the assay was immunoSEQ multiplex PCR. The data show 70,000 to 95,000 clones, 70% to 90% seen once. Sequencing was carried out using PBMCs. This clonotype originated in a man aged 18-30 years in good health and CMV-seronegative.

The CDR3 nucleotides are TGTGCCACCAGCAGAGGGGCAGGGGGTTTGGTTCAGCCCCAGCATTTT. Its protein product is CATSRGAGGLVQPQHF. The chain joins TRBV15 to TRBJ1-5; TRBD1 matches at 7 bases. Per germline, CDR1 LNHNV and CDR2 YYDKDF (reference sequence). The CDR3 spans 16 residues. V lost 1 base and J lost 6; bases outside the gene matches: 9.